This TCR beta chain was captured by sequencing in a study of T cell repertoires in cytomegalovirus infection. Study-wide background: Use of recently identified HLA-C-restricted and well-studied HLA-B-restricted CMV epitopes was part of the study. CMV infection together with matching HLA type was indicated by public TCR beta signatures.

The J segment lost 3 bases and the V segment lost 6 bases, leaving 3 bases of the junction unmatched. This CDR3 is built from 13 residues. CDR1 LNHDA and CDR2 SQIVND come from the germline V gene (reference sequence). One entry per CDR3 protein results from TCRdb running MiXCR on the reads. The sample carries 750,000 to 950,000 distinct CDR3 sequences, almost 30% recorded once. This clonotype was found many times. Its target is not known. The sequence derives from a human donor in good health (CMV status not recorded). Some clones in this sample may be carry-over from other donors' samples. This specimen consisted of cultured CD8+ T cells from PBMCs, obtained from culture after CMV antigen stimulation. This chain links TRBV19 with TRBJ2-7; TRBD1 aligns across 9 bases. The CDR3 sequence is CASRGQGDYEQYF. The CDR3 DNA follows: TGTGCCAGTAGGGGACAGGGCGACTACGAGCAGTACTTC. The full variable domain, with the rest looked up from reference TRBV19 and TRBJ2-7, is DGGITQSPKYLFRKEGQNVTLSCEQNLNHDAMYWYRQDPGQGLRLIYYSQIVNDFQKGDIAEGYSVSREKKESFPLTVTSAQKNPTAFYLCASRGQGDYEQYFGPGTRLTVT.